This passage covers 6 T cell receptor beta chains from one sample sequenced in a study of regulatory T cells in long-lasting Graves disease. Time point described: persistent/refractory GD, antithyroid drugs over 5 years with positive TRAb. PBMCs provided the RNA from which the TCR library was made. Arm-PCR of CDR3 regions with iRepertoire HTBI primers generated TCR beta libraries. MiXCR was run by TCRdb on the multiplex PCR reads, yielding one entry per CDR3 protein. The data contain hundreds of thousands of distinct CDR3 sequences, less than 25% of them singletons. This specimen was peripheral blood mononuclear cells (PBMCs), taken when the disease was refractory, from a patient treated with antithyroid drugs. These receptors were obtained from a female donor with Graves disease.

CDR3 sequence reads: CASTAGGFEAFF. CDR3 nucleotide sequence: TGTGCCAGCACCGCTGGTGGGTTTGAAGCTTTCTTT. The chain is built from TRBV6-2 or TRBV6-3 and TRBJ1-1; D is undetermined. V lost 7 bases, J lost 7 bases, and 13 bases lay in between. The CDR3 is made up of 12 amino acids. Germline V gene lookup returns CDR1 MNHEY and CDR2 SVGEGT.

This clonotype has a handful of counts. A much more abundant neighbour one base away suggests this may be a read error. CDR3 DNA: TGTGCCAGCAAGGACCCGGACAGGAGCTACGAGCAGTACTTC. This codes for CASKDPDRSYEQYF. The chain combines TRBV28 with TRBJ2-7; TRBD1 matches 7 bases. CDR3 size: 14 residues. Germline loops: CDR1 MDHEN, CDR2 SYDVKM. V lost 7 bases to trimming and J lost 3 bases; unmatched junction nucleotides: 9.

This clonotype was seen at least ten times. The CDR3 DNA reads as TGTGCCTGGAGTGAAGAGTACGCTGGGGCCAACGTCCTGACTTTC. It translates to CAWSEEYAGANVLTF. This chain joins TRBV30 and TRBJ2-6; D remains unclear. This CDR3 contains 15 residues. Germline-derived CDR1 and CDR2 are GTSNPN and SVGIG (reference sequence). The ends were cut back, 1 base at V and 2 bases at J, with 9 bases in the middle.

This clonotype was seen only a few times. The V call is TRBV9, the J call TRBJ1-2; D possibly corresponds to TRBD1 (6 bases). This CDR3 is built from 15 residues. Germline V gives CDR1 SGDLS, CDR2 YYNGEE. V was pared by 4 bases and J by 4 bases, with 17 bases between. The CDR3 DNA follows: TGTGCCAGCAGCTCCAGAGACAGGCCTCTCTATGGCTACACCTTC. It translates to CASSSRDRPLYGYTF.

This clonotype occurred many times. The chain has TRBV12-3 or TRBV12-4 and TRBJ1-1; D remains ambiguous. V was pared by 6 bases and J by 4 bases, with 6 bases between. The CDR3 sequence is 11 residues long. CDR3 loop: CASRGGTEAFF. The CDR3 bases are TGTGCCAGCAGGGGCGGCACTGAAGCTTTCTTT.

The chain couples TRBV30 to TRBJ1-5; perhaps TRBD1 as D (5 bases). Germline V gene sequence: CDR1 GTSNPN, CDR2 SVGIG (reference sequence). The CDR3 length is 13 residues. V dropped 4 bases and J dropped 3 bases, with 10 bases sitting between them. The CDR3 region has the DNA TGTGCCTGGACGGAGGGACCCAATCAGCCCCAGCATTTT. Residues: CAWTEGPNQPQHF.